Listed here are 29 T cell receptor beta chains from one sample, sequenced in a study of T cell responses to AZD1222 COVID-19 vaccine. TCRdb's copy holds only in-frame clones and misses some; the assay was immunoSEQ multiplex PCR. The sample includes 100,000 or so clones, about 90% of them seen just once. The specimen was peripheral blood, collected on day 0 of AZD1222 vaccination. These TCRs come from an adult in good health.

This chain links TRBV5-1 with TRBJ2-5; 12 bases line up with TRBD2. The length of the CDR3 is 15 residues. Germline V gene data show CDR1 as SGHRS and CDR2 as YFSETQ. V dropped 4 bases and J dropped 2; count of bases not matched to a gene: 3. CDR3 DNA: TGCGCCAGCAGCCGGACTAGCGGGGCTCAAGAGACCCAGTACTTC. Translated: CASSRTSGAQETQYF.

This clone has only a few counts. This sequence joins TRBV7-2 and TRBJ2-2; 10 nucleotides match TRBD2. The CDR3 runs to 17 residues. V lost 8 bases, J lost 8 bases, and 17 bases stayed unmatched. Per the germline V gene, CDR1 is SGHTA and CDR2 is FQGNSA. CDR3 nucleotides: TGTGCCAGCTCAGCTTTTCCCCTAGCGGGAGTTACGGGGGAGCTGTTTTTT. This translates into CASSAFPLAGVTGELFF.

This sequence joins TRBV3-1 (or the pseudogene TRBV3-2) and TRBJ1-4; D not resolved. Per germline, CDR1 LGHDT and CDR2 YNNKEL (reference sequence). V lost 4 bases to trimming and J lost 13 bases, with 13 bases between them. The CDR3 has 12 residues. CDR3 region: CASSPTSAGLFF. CDR3 nucleotides: TGTGCCAGCAGCCCAACCTCCGCCGGACTGTTTTTT.

V and J are TRBV30 and TRBJ1-1; D gene ambiguous. This CDR3 contains 12 residues. Trimming removed 3 bases from V and 2 bases from J, with 7 bases in between. Germline V gene sequence: CDR1 GTSNPN, CDR2 SVGIG (reference sequence). This CDR3 is CAWSGPNTEAFF. CDR3 nucleotide sequence: TGTGCCTGGAGCGGACCAAACACTGAAGCTTTCTTT. Full variable domain (missing parts from reference TRBV30 and TRBJ1-1): SQTIHQWPATLVQPVGSPLSLECTVEGTSNPNLYWYRQAAGRGLQLLFYSVGIGQISSEVPQNLSASRPQDRQFILSSKKLLLSDSGFYLCAWSGPNTEAFFGQGTRLTVV.

V usage is TRBV30 and J usage is TRBJ1-6; D not resolved. The CDR3 sequence is 13 residues long. Germline assignment: CDR1 GTSNPN and CDR2 SVGIG (reference sequence). Trimming shortened V by 4 bases and J by 10 bases, and 14 bases separated the two germline ends. CDR3 in amino acids: CAWNRLEVSPLHF. The CDR3 nucleotides read TGTGCCTGGAACCGTCTTGAGGTGTCACCCCTCCACTTT. The full variable domain, with the rest looked up from reference TRBV30 and TRBJ1-6, is SQTIHQWPATLVQPVGSPLSLECTVEGTSNPNLYWYRQAAGRGLQLLFYSVGIGQISSEVPQNLSASRPQDRQFILSSKKLLLSDSGFYLCAWNRLEVSPLHFGNGTRLTVT.

The chain is built from TRBV16 and TRBJ2-5; TRBD1 agrees at 9 bases. The CDR3 loop spans 13 amino acids. Germline V gene data show CDR1 as KGHSY and CDR2 as FQNENV. The V gene end was trimmed by 2 bases and the J gene end by 7 bases; junction bases not matched to a gene: 2. CDR3 residues: CASSQTGGRTQYF. CDR3 bases: TGTGCCAGCAGCCAAACAGGGGGCCGGACCCAGTACTTC.

The J gene is TRBJ2-1, the V gene TRBV24-1, with unresolved D. The V end was cut by 8 bases, the J end by 1 base, with 23 bases between. Germline-derived CDR1 and CDR2 are KGHDR and SFDVKD. The length of the CDR3 is 18 residues. Here the CDR3 DNA reads TGTGCCACCAATCCCGAACGGCCCCAAGTGGTTTCCTACAATGAGCAGTTCTTC. It codes for CATNPERPQVVSYNEQFF.

This sequence joins TRBV6-5 and TRBJ1-2; D remains ambiguous. Germline CDR1 is MNHEY and CDR2 is SVGAGI. The V gene lost 5 bases and the J gene lost 11 bases, with 21 bases spanning the gap. The CDR3 runs 14 residues. CDR3: CASSRRPLKVRYTF. CDR3 DNA: TGTGCCAGCAGTAGGAGACCTCTCAAGGTGAGGTACACCTTC.

The chain combines TRBV6-5 with TRBJ2-2; D might be TRBD2 (6 bases). From germline, CDR1 is MNHEY and CDR2 SVGAGI. Trimming cost V 6 bases and J 5 bases, with 10 bases left between them. CDR3 length equals 13 residues. CDR3: CASSPGRTGELFF. CDR3 DNA: TGTGCCAGCAGCCCAGGGAGGACCGGGGAGCTGTTTTTT.

The chain employs TRBV6-2 or TRBV6-3 and TRBJ2-6; D remains unclear. CDR3 length: 16 residues. The germline gives CDR1 MNHEY, CDR2 SVGEGT. Trimming took 0 bases from V and 0 from J, leaving 6 bases between them. The CDR3 DNA follows: TGTGCCAGCAGTTACTCGACCCTCTCTGGGGCCAACGTCCTGACTTTC. Encoded protein: CASSYSTLSGANVLTF.

V usage is TRBV2 and J usage is TRBJ1-2; 7 bases line up with TRBD1. The CDR3 has 17 residues. The V gene's germline CDR1 is SNHLY and CDR2 FYNNEI. J was trimmed by 3 bases and V by 6 bases; bases with no gene match: 16. CDR3 residues: CASSATHLRTGYYGYTF. CDR3 in DNA: TGTGCCAGCAGCGCGACCCATCTTCGGACAGGCTACTATGGCTACACCTTC.

The genes are TRBV28 and TRBJ2-2; the D is unclear. Trimming removed 4 bases at V and 4 bases at J, with 4 bases between. This CDR3 is built from 12 residues. The germline gives CDR1 MDHEN, CDR2 SYDVKM. This CDR3 is CASSWATGELFF. CDR3 nucleotide sequence: TGTGCCAGCAGTTGGGCCACCGGGGAGCTGTTTTTT.

This chain links TRBV20-1 with TRBJ2-3; TRBD2 matches 12 bases. The CDR3 sequence is 15 residues long. The V gene's germline CDR1 is DFQATT and CDR2 SNEGSKA (reference sequence). Trimming removed 3 bases from V and 8 bases from J; junction bases left unmatched: 9. The CDR3 nucleotides read TGCAGTGCTAGTCGACTAGCGGGAGAGGGTGTTACGCAGTATTTT. Residues: CSASRLAGEGVTQYF.

The CDR3 DNA sequence: TGTGCCAGCAGCTCACGACAAAGTTCAGACTATGGCTACACCTTC. Its protein product is CASSSRQSSDYGYTF. This sequence joins TRBV7-9 and TRBJ1-2; D is unresolved. The CDR3 is made up of 15 amino acids. Germline values: CDR1 SEHNR, CDR2 FQNEAQ (reference sequence). Between the trimmed V and J ends, which lost 4 bases and 3 bases, there was a span of 15 bases.

CDR3 nucleotides: TGTGCCAGTAGTATAGTTGGGGGTAGCACTGAAGCTTTCTTT. Translation: CASSIVGGSTEAFF. V and J are TRBV19 and TRBJ1-1, with D tentatively TRBD1 (5 bases). The ends were cut back, 1 base at V and 4 bases at J, with 10 bases in the middle. The CDR3 covers 14 residues. From germline, CDR1 is LNHDA and CDR2 SQIVND (reference sequence).

The chain couples TRBV6-2 or TRBV6-3 to TRBJ1-5; TRBD1 might be the D (5 bases). The CDR3 runs to 15 residues. The germline V and J ends were trimmed by 0 bases and 2 bases, with 8 bases remaining between them. Germline V gene data show CDR1 as MNHEY and CDR2 as SVGEGT. DNA for the CDR3: TGTGCCAGCAGTTACTCAGGGGCCCGCAATCAGCCCCAGCATTTT. This translates into CASSYSGARNQPQHF.

V is TRBV27 and J is TRBJ1-5, with D unresolved. This CDR3 is 17 amino acids long. Trimming took 5 bases from V and 0 from J, leaving 17 bases between them. Germline V gene lookup returns CDR1 MNHEY and CDR2 SMNVEV (reference sequence). The CDR3 region is CASSPLRDTYSNQPQHF. CDR3 bases: TGTGCCAGCAGTCCACTGCGAGACACATATAGCAATCAGCCCCAGCATTTT.

J is TRBJ2-1 and V is TRBV3-1 (or the pseudogene TRBV3-2), with D possibly TRBD1 on 5 matching bases. This CDR3 has 14 residues. The V gene's germline CDR1 is LGHDT and CDR2 YNNKEL (reference sequence). V lost 1 base and J 7 bases, leaving 11 bases between the germline ends. The chain's CDR3 is CASSQVDGQNEQFF. The CDR3 DNA follows: TGTGCCAGCAGCCAAGTGGACGGACAAAATGAGCAGTTCTTC.

The V call is TRBV5-1, the J call TRBJ2-7, with 11 bases identical to TRBD1. The V and J ends lost 3 bases and 6 bases, in that order; junction bases with no gene match: 2. Germline V gene data show CDR1 as SGHRS and CDR2 as YFSETQ. The CDR3 has 13 residues. This CDR3 reads CASSSGTGGEQYF. Written as DNA, the CDR3 is TGCGCCAGCAGCTCGGGGACAGGGGGCGAGCAGTACTTC.

The J gene is TRBJ1-2, the V gene TRBV27; D unresolved. Per the germline V gene, CDR1 is MNHEY and CDR2 is SMNVEV (reference sequence). V was pared by 4 bases and J by 2 bases, with 11 bases between. The CDR3 contains 14 residues. The chain's CDR3 is CASSSSPVNYGYTF. For the CDR3, the DNA is TGTGCCAGCAGTTCATCCCCAGTGAACTATGGCTACACCTTC.

The chain carries TRBV5-1 and TRBJ1-1; 9 bases are shared with TRBD1. CDR1 is SGHRS, CDR2 YFSETQ, per germline. The trim removed 4 bases at V and 3 bases at J, leaving 4 bases unmatched. The CDR3 extends over 14 amino acids. The CDR3 spells CASSGRTGDTEAFF. CDR3 DNA sequence: TGCGCCAGCAGCGGGAGGACAGGGGACACTGAAGCTTTCTTT.

The V gene is TRBV5-6, the J gene TRBJ1-4, with 7 bases matching TRBD1. The germline V gene has CDR1 SGHDT and CDR2 YYEEEE. V shed 1 base and J 0 bases; nucleotides not matched to a gene: 6. The CDR3 is 17 amino acids. CDR3: CASSLFRDSATNEKLFF. CDR3 DNA sequence: TGTGCCAGCAGCTTGTTTCGGGACAGTGCAACTAATGAAAAACTGTTTTTT.

This clone was counted once. V is TRBV3-1 (or the pseudogene TRBV3-2) and J is TRBJ2-2; D is unclear. V was pared by 2 bases and J by 1 base, with 11 bases between. Germline lookup yields CDR1 LGHDT and CDR2 YNNKEL (reference sequence). The CDR3 runs 16 residues. The DNA for the CDR3 is TGTGCCAGCAGCCAATTCCTTTCGGGGAACACCGGGGAGCTGTTTTTT. It specifies CASSQFLSGNTGELFF.

As DNA, the CDR3 is TGTGCCAGTAGTATGGCGGATGGGGTCGCTAACTATGGCTACACCTTC. This translates into CASSMADGVANYGYTF. The gene calls are TRBV19 and TRBJ1-2; D remains unclear. CDR1 and CDR2 from the germline V gene are LNHDA and SQIVND (reference sequence). The V end lost 3 bases, the J end lost 0 bases, and 14 bases lay between the germline ends. This CDR3 is 16 amino acids long.

J is TRBJ2-7 and V is TRBV30, with D hard to call. This CDR3 comprises 11 residues. Germline V lookup: CDR1 GTSNPN, CDR2 SVGIG (reference sequence). V was shortened by 3 bases and J by 3 bases, with 6 bases between the two germline ends. For the CDR3, the DNA is TGTGCCTGGAGCGAAATCTACGAGCAGTACTTC. It yields the protein CAWSEIYEQYF.

The chain links TRBV28 to TRBJ2-1; 7 bases are shared with TRBD1. Germline CDR1 reads MDHEN; CDR2 reads SYDVKM. Trimming cost V 5 bases and J 6 bases; bases outside gene matches: 10. This CDR3 is 15 amino acids long. In DNA form, the CDR3 reads TGTGCCAGCAGTATAACAGGGGCCTTCGCCAATGAGCAGTTCTTC. Translation: CASSITGAFANEQFF.

The chain recombines TRBV10-3 with TRBJ1-2; TRBD1 might be the D (6 bases). V was trimmed by 0 bases and J by 8 bases, leaving 13 bases between them. Germline assignment: CDR1 ENHRY and CDR2 SYGVKD. The CDR3 is 14 residues long. CDR3 DNA: TGTGCCATCAGTGAGTCAATAAAGGACAGCGGCTACACCTTC. This sequence encodes CAISESIKDSGYTF.

The chain links TRBV28 to TRBJ2-7; a possible D gene is TRBD1 (6 bases). This CDR3 is 11 amino acids long. Germline assignment: CDR1 MDHEN and CDR2 SYDVKM. Trimming removed 0 bases at V and 10 bases at J, with 7 bases between. The CDR3 DNA sequence: TGTGCCAGCAGTTTATGGGGGACACAGTACTTC. This sequence encodes CASSLWGTQYF.

This chain connects TRBV6-5 to TRBJ2-1, with D tentatively TRBD2 (5 bases). V was shortened by 8 bases and J by 9 bases, with 11 bases between the two germline ends. The V gene's germline CDR1 is MNHEY and CDR2 SVGAGI. The CDR3 has 11 amino acids. CDR3 protein: CASAQEGEQFF. The CDR3, as DNA: TGTGCCAGCGCGCAAGAGGGTGAGCAGTTCTTC.